The entry below gives a single T cell receptor beta chain sequence along with its context. In this CDR3 the conserved last residue, phenylalanine or tryptophan, is missing, so a read error is likely. No DNA is shown, since the ends of the CDR3 on it are uncertain; the CDR3 is the one TCRdb lists. These data belong to a study of blood T cell repertoires in COVID-19. Study overall: Acute and convalescent COVID-19 samples came from the United States, Italy and Spain. From T cells, B-cell-depleted T cells, or PBMCs came the material, which was cDNA or gDNA.

Method: immunoSEQ multiplex PCR; TCRdb's copy keeps in-frame clones and lacks some. The sample holds some 65,000 clones, 85% to 95% seen once. Per germline, CDR1 SEHNR and CDR2 FQNEAQ (reference sequence). The CDR3 spans 14 amino acids, including both terminal residues. V and J are TRBV7-9 and TRBJ1-1. Sequencing was carried out using peripheral blood. This TCR came from an older man with active COVID-19. The CDR3: CASSPVLRGGGWRV.